This T cell receptor beta chain comes out of a study of blood T cell repertoires in COVID-19. Whole-study context: Italy, Spain and the United States were the sources of the convalescent and acute COVID-19 samples.

Germline CDR1 and CDR2: SEHNR and FQNEAQ (reference sequence). This CDR3 is built from 13 residues. V lost 8 bases and J 2 bases, leaving 13 bases between the germline ends. It was during active infection that Seattle patients were enrolled and then longitudinally followed. In the original analysis: Quantification of nucleated cells was approximated via reference gene primer amplification. Here immunoSEQ multiplex PCR was the method, and the copy in TCRdb shows in-frame clones only, minus some. That table gives V, J and clone size, and the DNA gave D and trimming. The sample carries about 370,000 clones, roughly 90% recorded once.

The TCR was taken from a woman under 40 with COVID-19, enrolled during active disease. V is TRBV7-9 and J is TRBJ2-7, with D tentatively TRBD2 (5 bases). Sequencing was done on a sample of peripheral blood. For the CDR3, the DNA is TGTGCCAGCGCGACGGGGAATACCTACGAGCAGTACTTC. Translation: CASATGNTYEQYF.